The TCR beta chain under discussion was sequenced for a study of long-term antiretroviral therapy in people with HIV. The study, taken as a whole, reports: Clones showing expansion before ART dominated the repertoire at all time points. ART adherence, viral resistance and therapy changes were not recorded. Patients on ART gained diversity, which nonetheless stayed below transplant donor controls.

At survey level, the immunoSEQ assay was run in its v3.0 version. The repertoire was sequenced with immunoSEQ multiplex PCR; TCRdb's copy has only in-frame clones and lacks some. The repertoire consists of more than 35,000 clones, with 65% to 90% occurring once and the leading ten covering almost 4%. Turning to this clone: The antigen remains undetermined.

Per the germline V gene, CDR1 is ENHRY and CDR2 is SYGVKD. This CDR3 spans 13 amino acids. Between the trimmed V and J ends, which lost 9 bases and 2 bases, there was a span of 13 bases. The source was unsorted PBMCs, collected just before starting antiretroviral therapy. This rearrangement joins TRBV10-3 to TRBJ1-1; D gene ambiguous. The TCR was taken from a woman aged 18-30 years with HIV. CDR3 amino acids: CAIAPGSNTEAFF. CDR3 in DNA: TGTGCCATAGCCCCGGGTAGTAACACTGAAGCTTTCTTT.